These T cell receptor beta chains were read from a single sample in a study of T cell responses to AZD1222 COVID-19 vaccine. Data came from immunoSEQ multiplex PCR; TCRdb stores just in-frame clones and leaves some out. The sample holds around 180,000 clones; just under 90% are singletons and the top ten take roughly 6.5%. The sequencing used peripheral blood, collected on day 0 of AZD1222 vaccination. All receptors come from an adult in good health. Both conserved end residues are part of each CDR3. D genes are given only for firm matches. Size tells how often a clone was seen (once, few, many) or the class of an expanded clone, and some rows leave it out.

V: TRBV6-5
size: few
J: TRBJ1-2
D: TRBD1
DNA: TGTGCCAGCAGTCCACAGGGGTATGGCTACACCTTC
CDR3: CASSPQGYGYTF

V: TRBV27
size: .
J: TRBJ2-6
D: .
DNA: TGTGCCAGCAGCGCGTTCGAGACAGGAAAGTCTGGGGCCAACGTCCTGACTTTC
CDR3: CASSAFETGKSGANVLTF

V: TRBV4-3
size: .
J: TRBJ2-6
D: TRBD1
DNA: TGCGCCAGCAGCCAGGCAGGGGGCAACTCTGGGGCCAACGTCCTGACTTTC
CDR3: CASSQAGGNSGANVLTF

V: TRBV27
size: .
J: TRBJ2-5
D: .
DNA: TGTGCCAGCAGTTCCTCGTACCAAGAGACCCAGTACTTC
CDR3: CASSSSYQETQYF

V: TRBV2
size: .
J: TRBJ1-6
D: .
DNA: TGTGCCAGCACTCCCCAGGGTAATTCACCCCTCCACTTT
CDR3: CASTPQGNSPLHF

V: TRBV7-2
size: .
J: TRBJ2-1
D: .
DNA: TGTGCCAGCAGCTTAGGGGCTAGCGAAGGGCAGTTCTTC
CDR3: CASSLGASEGQFF

V: TRBV19
size: .
J: TRBJ1-3
D: .
DNA: TGTGCCAGTAGGGCCACCGGGGGCTCTGGAAACACCATATATTTT
CDR3: CASRATGGSGNTIYF

V: TRBV7-9
size: .
J: TRBJ2-1
D: .
DNA: TGTGCCAGCAGCTTAGGATTGGCTAATGAGCAGTTCTTC
CDR3: CASSLGLANEQFF

V: TRBV27
size: .
J: TRBJ2-3
D: .
DNA: TGTGCCAGCGGGGGGGCCGCAGATACGCAGTATTTT
CDR3: CASGGAADTQYF

V: TRBV21-1
size: .
J: TRBJ2-5
D: .
DNA: TGTGCCAGCAGCAAAGGCTCCGACACACAAGAGACCCAGTACTTC
CDR3: CASSKGSDTQETQYF

V: TRBV7-2
size: .
J: TRBJ1-3
D: .
DNA: TGTGCCAGCAGCCGACAGGTTGGAAACACCATATATTTT
CDR3: CASSRQVGNTIYF

V: TRBV18
size: .
J: TRBJ1-3
D: .
DNA: TGTGCCAGCTCACCCCCCTCCCTCTCGGGAAACACCATATATTTT
CDR3: CASSPPSLSGNTIYF

V: TRBV25-1
size: .
J: TRBJ1-4
D: TRBD1
DNA: TGTGCCAGCAGTGAACCCGGGACAGGGCGATCCGCACTGTTTTTT
CDR3: CASSEPGTGRSALFF

V: TRBV4-2
size: many
J: TRBJ1-3
D: .
DNA: TGTGCCAGCAGCACCCCGCAGGGGTCTGGAAACACCATATATTTT
CDR3: CASSTPQGSGNTIYF

V: TRBV30
size: .
J: TRBJ1-3
D: .
DNA: TGTGCCTGGAGGGCAGGTTCGGCTGGAAACACCATATATTTT
CDR3: CAWRAGSAGNTIYF

V: TRBV2
size: once
J: TRBJ2-7
D: .
DNA: TGTGCCAGCAGTACCCTAGACACCGGAGGGGAGCAGTACTTC
CDR3: CASSTLDTGGEQYF

V: TRBV6-5
size: .
J: TRBJ2-5
D: TRBD2
DNA: TGTGCCAGCACCCGGGGGGGCCTGGGAGAGACCCAGTACTTC
CDR3: CASTRGGLGETQYF

V: TRBV20-1
size: .
J: TRBJ2-7
D: .
DNA: TGCAGTGCTTCAATCTACGAGCAGTACTTC
CDR3: CSASIYEQYF

V: TRBV9
size: .
J: TRBJ2-7
D: .
DNA: TGTGCCAGCAGCGTAGCTTACTCGTCCGTGGAGCAGTACTTC
CDR3: CASSVAYSSVEQYF

V: TRBV7-2
size: .
J: TRBJ1-4
D: .
DNA: TGTGCCAGCAGCTTTGCAACTAATGAAAAACTGTTTTTT
CDR3: CASSFATNEKLFF

V: TRBV18
size: .
J: TRBJ1-6
D: TRBD1
DNA: TGTGCCAGCTCACCTCAGGGGGCGCCTGATTCACCCCTCCACTTT
CDR3: CASSPQGAPDSPLHF

V: TRBV3-1/TRBV3-2
size: once
J: TRBJ1-1
D: .
DNA: TGTGCCAGCAGCCAACCTCTCATTACGGGGTACACTGAAGCTTTCTTT
CDR3: CASSQPLITGYTEAFF

V: TRBV11-1
size: .
J: TRBJ2-7
D: TRBD1
DNA: TGTGCCAGCAGCTCGCGGACAGGGGGCAACGAGCAGTACTTC
CDR3: CASSSRTGGNEQYF

V: TRBV15
size: .
J: TRBJ2-7
D: .
DNA: TGTGCCACCAGCTCCCTACAGGGACGAACCTACGAGCAGTACTTC
CDR3: CATSSLQGRTYEQYF

V: TRBV29-1
size: .
J: TRBJ2-7
D: TRBD2
DNA: TGCAGCGTTGAAGTCGGGACTAGCGGGGGGGGCGAGCAGTACTTC
CDR3: CSVEVGTSGGGEQYF

V: TRBV2
size: .
J: TRBJ1-2
D: TRBD1
DNA: TGTGCCAGCAGCCGGGACAGACAGAACTATGGCTACACCTTC
CDR3: CASSRDRQNYGYTF

V: TRBV25-1
size: .
J: TRBJ2-1
D: .
DNA: TGTGCCAGCAGTGAATATGACAGCAATGAGCAGTTCTTC
CDR3: CASSEYDSNEQFF

V: TRBV7-2
size: .
J: TRBJ1-2
D: .
DNA: TGTGCCAGCAGCAGATCACCGGGACAAGAAAACTATGGCTACACCTTC
CDR3: CASSRSPGQENYGYTF

V: TRBV6-5
size: .
J: TRBJ2-1
D: .
DNA: TGTGCCAGCAGCCCGACTACGTCGGGTGAGCAGTTCTTC
CDR3: CASSPTTSGEQFF

V: TRBV29-1
size: .
J: TRBJ1-2
D: .
DNA: TGCAGCTCGTTGGGTGGGGACATGAACTATGGCTACACCTTC
CDR3: CSSLGGDMNYGYTF

V: TRBV6-5
size: .
J: TRBJ2-3
D: .
DNA: TGTGCCAGCAGGGACAGCCTAACGGGAGATACGCAGTATTTT
CDR3: CASRDSLTGDTQYF

V: TRBV7-6
size: .
J: TRBJ2-5
D: .
DNA: TGTGCCAGCAGCCCATCTGGGGGTAGGGGAAAGACCCAGTACTTC
CDR3: CASSPSGGRGKTQYF

V: TRBV6-4
size: .
J: TRBJ1-6
D: TRBD1
DNA: TGTGCCAGCACACAGGGGTTCGGTTCACCCCTCCACTTT
CDR3: CASTQGFGSPLHF

V: TRBV7-8
size: .
J: TRBJ2-3
D: .
DNA: TGTGCCAGCAGCTTAGAATGGCTAGCCGTGAGCACAGATACGCAGTATTTT
CDR3: CASSLEWLAVSTDTQYF

V: TRBV30
size: .
J: TRBJ1-4
D: .
DNA: TGTGCCTGGAGTGTACCCGTCACCGATGAAAAACTGTTTTTT
CDR3: CAWSVPVTDEKLFF

V: TRBV12-3/TRBV12-4
size: .
J: TRBJ1-6
D: .
DNA: TGTGCCAGCTCCGGGGTGGGCAATTCACCCCTCCACTTT
CDR3: CASSGVGNSPLHF

V: TRBV7-9
size: .
J: TRBJ2-6
D: .
DNA: TGTGCCAGCAGCTTAGACCCGACAGAAGTGTCTGGGGCCAACGTCCTGACTTTC
CDR3: CASSLDPTEVSGANVLTF

V: TRBV9
size: .
J: TRBJ2-5
D: TRBD2
DNA: TGTGCCAGCAGCCCGGGGAGGGCTAGCGGGATCCAAGAGACCCAGTACTTC
CDR3: CASSPGRASGIQETQYF

V: TRBV7-7
size: .
J: TRBJ2-1
D: TRBD2
DNA: TGTGCCAGCAGCTTAGCAGTAGCGGGAGCATCCAATGAGCAGTTCTTC
CDR3: CASSLAVAGASNEQFF

V: TRBV25-1
size: .
J: TRBJ1-2
D: .
DNA: TGTGCCAGCAGTGACTCGGACCTGGCGGCCTACACCTTC
CDR3: CASSDSDLAAYTF

V: TRBV19
size: .
J: TRBJ1-2
D: TRBD1
DNA: TGTGCCAGTAGTACGTCGGGACAGATCTATGGCTACACCTTC
CDR3: CASSTSGQIYGYTF

V: TRBV29-1
size: .
J: TRBJ2-2
D: TRBD1
DNA: TGCAGCGGAACACAGGGGTTGAACACCGGGGAGCTGTTTTTT
CDR3: CSGTQGLNTGELFF

V: TRBV27
size: .
J: TRBJ1-3
D: TRBD1
DNA: TGTGCCAGCAGCCCGACAGGGGCGGCGGGAAACACCATATATTTT
CDR3: CASSPTGAAGNTIYF

V: TRBV27
size: .
J: TRBJ2-7
D: .
DNA: TGTGCCAGCAGCCAAAGGAGCGGCCTCTCCTACGAGCAGTACTTC
CDR3: CASSQRSGLSYEQYF

V: TRBV23-1
size: .
J: TRBJ2-7
D: .
DNA: TGCGCCAGCAGTCAGCACAGCTACGAGCAGTACTTC
CDR3: CASSQHSYEQYF

V: TRBV6-5
size: .
J: TRBJ2-7
D: .
DNA: TGTGCCAGCAGTTTAAGGTGGCAGGGTAGCTCCTACGAGCAGTACTTC
CDR3: CASSLRWQGSSYEQYF

V: TRBV2
size: .
J: TRBJ1-6
D: .
DNA: TGTGCCAGCAGCGAGCAGGGACCCTCAGATTCACCCCTCCACTTT
CDR3: CASSEQGPSDSPLHF

V: TRBV7-9
size: once
J: TRBJ1-3
D: .
DNA: TGTGCCAGCAGCTTAGAGGGTTACTCTGGAAACACCATATATTTT
CDR3: CASSLEGYSGNTIYF

V: TRBV18
size: few
J: TRBJ2-3
D: .
DNA: TGTGCCAGCTCACCAGGGAACACAGATACGCAGTATTTT
CDR3: CASSPGNTDTQYF

V: TRBV30
size: once
J: TRBJ1-3
D: .
DNA: TGTGCCTGGACCCACGGCAGAGGAGGAAACACCATATATTTT
CDR3: CAWTHGRGGNTIYF

V: TRBV19
size: few
J: TRBJ1-4
D: .
DNA: TGTGCCAGTAAGAGGAGCCTAATGACGGAAAAACTGTTTTTT
CDR3: CASKRSLMTEKLFF

V: TRBV4-3
size: .
J: TRBJ2-2
D: TRBD2
DNA: TGCGCCAGCAGCCACGATAGCGGGCCCGGGGAGCTGTTTTTT
CDR3: CASSHDSGPGELFF

V: TRBV2
size: .
J: TRBJ1-5
D: TRBD1
DNA: TGTGCCAGCAGTACTTCCATTGGACAGGGGGGTCAGCCCCAGCATTTT
CDR3: CASSTSIGQGGQPQHF